This TCR beta chain is drawn from a study of T-cell reconstitution after alpha-beta-depleted transplantation in children. Study-wide points: T-cell counts and diversity at one year post-transplant came mainly from newly produced T cells.

The CDR3 extends over 15 amino acids. V shed 3 bases and J shed 0 bases, with 10 bases lying between them. For TCRbeta, the library was prepared with unique molecular identifiers. TCRdb re-derived calls from the PCR reads in MiXCR, one entry per CDR3 protein. In the table there are around 580,000 distinct CDR3 sequences, 25% to 30% of which are singletons. Worth noting for this clonotype: What it binds is not known.

This chain joins TRBV12-3 or TRBV12-4 and TRBJ2-3; D is unresolved. The source of this sequence is a boy under two years old with Wiskott-Aldrich syndrome, due to receive a stem cell transplant. The material was PBMCs, obtained before TCRalphabeta/CD19-depleted stem cell transplant. The CDR3 sequence is CASSFESPSTDTQYF. The CDR3 DNA is TGTGCCAGCAGTTTTGAGAGCCCTAGCACAGATACGCAGTATTTT.